The 10 T cell receptor beta chains listed next were all sequenced from one sample in a study of blood T cells in healthy people across ages. PCR was performed a second time for about 7 to 12 cycles using a sample-barcoded 5' primer and a J-beta primer mix. TCRdb re-called the 5' RACE reads with MiXCR, one entry per CDR3 protein. The sample holds 600,000 or so distinct CDR3 sequences, less than 60% seen once. The sequenced sample was blood. These receptors came from an older man in good health.

The genes are TRBV20-1 and TRBJ2-1, with a weak D call TRBD2 (6 bases). Trimming left V 3 bases short and J 5 bases short, with 14 bases between. CDR3 length: 14 residues. CDR1 is DFQATT and CDR2 is SNEGSKA in the germline V gene (reference sequence). CDR3 amino acids: CSARKRAGNNEQFF. The CDR3 DNA sequence: TGCAGTGCTAGGAAGCGGGCAGGGAACAATGAGCAGTTCTTC.

This sequence joins TRBV10-3 and TRBJ1-1; 7 bases are a match to TRBD1. CDR1 is ENHRY, CDR2 SYGVKD, per germline. Losses at the gene ends were 3 bases for V and 3 bases for J; bases not matched to a gene: 13. The CDR3 sequence is 17 residues long. This chain's CDR3 is CAISDPRTGRSDTEAFF. The CDR3, as DNA: TGTGCCATCAGTGATCCAAGGACAGGACGATCCGACACTGAAGCTTTCTTT.

The chain couples TRBV12-3 or TRBV12-4 to TRBJ2-2; 9 nucleotides align to TRBD1. V shed 5 bases and J 6 bases; nucleotides not matched to a gene: 10. The CDR3 extends over 16 amino acids. The CDR3 loop reads CASSLPGQGWSGELFF. CDR3 bases: TGTGCCAGCAGTCTCCCGGGACAGGGTTGGTCCGGGGAGCTGTTTTTT.

The sample holds many counts of this clonotype. V and J are TRBV20-1 and TRBJ2-6; TRBD1 is a possible D gene (6 bases). CDR3 length: 16 residues. V was clipped by 6 bases and J by 0 bases, with 15 bases between them. Germline-derived CDR1 and CDR2 are DFQATT and SNEGSKA (reference sequence). The DNA for the CDR3 is TGCAGTGCCCGAAACAGGGAGAGCTCTGGGGCCAACGTCCTGACTTTC. Its translation: CSARNRESSGANVLTF.

The chain recombines TRBV3-1 with TRBJ1-2; D remains ambiguous. CDR1 is LGHDT, CDR2 YNNKEL, per germline (reference sequence). V was cut by 0 bases and J by 7 bases, with 6 bases left in between. This CDR3 region has 12 residues. The CDR3 loop reads CASSQDATGYTF. The CDR3 region has the DNA TGTGCCAGCAGCCAAGATGCGACTGGCTACACCTTC.

This clonotype appeared many times. CDR3 amino acids: CASGVRRGEQYF. The CDR3 DNA follows: TGTGCCTCGGGGGTGAGGCGAGGGGAGCAGTACTTC. This sequence joins TRBV6-6 and TRBJ2-7; D may be TRBD2 (6 bases). V was trimmed by 11 bases and J by 7 bases, leaving 18 bases between them. The CDR3 has 12 amino acids. CDR1 is MNHNY and CDR2 is SVGAGI in the germline V gene (reference sequence).

The J gene is TRBJ1-3, the V gene TRBV7-9; D remains unclear. Trimming left V 5 bases short and J 1 base short, with 12 bases between. The CDR3 runs 15 residues. Germline V CDR1 and CDR2: SEHNR, FQNEAQ (reference sequence). The CDR3 loop is CASSRAAGSGNTIYF. The CDR3 DNA is TGTGCCAGCAGCCGGGCGGCGGGGTCTGGAAACACCATATATTTT.

The rearrangement joins TRBV7-2 to TRBJ1-2; D is possibly TRBD1 (5 bases). V lost 5 bases and J 7 bases, leaving 20 bases between the germline ends. CDR3 length equals 15 residues. Germline CDR1 and CDR2: SGHTA and FQGNSA. This CDR3 reads CASSPQKGRDGGYTF. DNA of the CDR3: TGTGCCAGCAGCCCCCAAAAAGGCAGGGATGGTGGCTACACCTTC.

This clonotype was seen many times. CDR3 in amino acids: CASSTGAYQETQYF. The DNA of the CDR3 is TGTGCCAGCAGTACAGGAGCATACCAAGAGACCCAGTACTTC. The chain carries TRBV6-5 and TRBJ2-5; possibly TRBD1 for D (5 bases). Germline V lookup: CDR1 MNHEY, CDR2 SVGAGI. The CDR3 is 14 amino acids. The ends were cut back, 5 bases at V and 0 bases at J, with 10 bases in the middle.

This clonotype has only a few counts. The chain uses TRBV12-3 or TRBV12-4 and TRBJ2-1; 9 positions agree with TRBD2. The CDR3 is 15 amino acids. V was clipped by 5 bases and J by 2 bases; unmatched bases: 4. CDR3 coding DNA: TGTGCCAGCAGTCACCTAGCGGGGACCTACAATGAGCAGTTCTTC. This gives the protein CASSHLAGTYNEQFF.